The 6 T cell receptor beta chains in this list originate from one sample, sequenced in a study of TIL therapy for anti-PD-1-resistant metastatic lung cancer. Time point meaning: pre-treatment sample, taken before nivolumab and TIL therapy. This was the immunoSEQ v3 assay. Produced via immunoSEQ multiplex PCR; TCRdb's table is partial and in-frame only. The table has about 20,000 clones, around 70% seen once; the top ten hold roughly 2%. The sample in question was blood, obtained at baseline. The receptors derive from a person between 30 and 80 years old with non-small cell lung cancer.

In its sample, this clone was seen a few times. The rearrangement joins TRBV18 to TRBJ1-6; D not certain. The CDR3 length is 12 residues. The V end was cut by 8 bases, the J end by 6 bases, with 8 bases between. Looked up from germline, CDR1 is KGHSH and CDR2 is LQKENI. The CDR3 is CASTSRNSPLHF. The DNA for the CDR3 is TGTGCCAGCACCTCTCGTAATTCACCCCTCCACTTT.

This sequence joins TRBV14 and TRBJ1-2; no firm D call. The CDR3 is 16 residues long. With 1 base removed from V and 6 bases from J, the gap between germline ends came to 18 bases. The germline CDR1 and CDR2 sequences are SGHDN and FVKESK. The CDR3 region is CASSQVFSGPRNGYTF. DNA for the CDR3: TGTGCCAGCAGCCAAGTTTTTTCGGGTCCCCGGAATGGCTACACCTTC.

This clone was seen only once. The chain combines TRBV4-1 with TRBJ2-3; 7 positions match TRBD2. The CDR3 totals 14 residues. CDR1 and CDR2 (germline): MGHRA, YSYEKL. V shed 2 bases, J shed 4 bases, and the junction held 3 bases outside the gene matches. The CDR3: CASSQSGIADTQYF. CDR3 DNA sequence: TGCGCCAGCAGCCAAAGCGGGATTGCAGATACGCAGTATTTT.

This clone was observed once. This sequence joins TRBV24-1 and TRBJ2-3; 8 nucleotides match TRBD2. The ends lost 2 bases at V and 2 bases at J; junction bases unmatched: 5. Germline CDR1 KGHDR, CDR2 SFDVKD. This CDR3 is 16 amino acids long. The DNA for the CDR3 is TGTGCCACCAGTGATTCCAAGCGGGGGTACACAGATACGCAGTATTTT. Translating gives CATSDSKRGYTDTQYF.

The sample holds a few counts of this clone. The chain is built from TRBV7-8 and TRBJ2-7; TRBD1 matches 11 bases. With V trimmed by 1 base and J by 2 bases, 7 bases remained unmatched. Germline V gene data show CDR1 as SGHVS and CDR2 as FQNEAQ. The CDR3 sequence is 17 residues long. The DNA for the CDR3 is TGTGCCAGCAGCTTAGGGCATCCGGGACAGGGGGCCTACGAGCAGTACTTC. Its protein is CASSLGHPGQGAYEQYF. The entire variable domain, with the rest obtained from reference TRBV7-8 and TRBJ2-7, is as follows: GAGVSQSPRYKVAKRGQDVALRCDPISGHVSLFWYQQALGQGPEFLTYFQNEAQLDKSGLPSDRFFAERPEGSVSTLKIQRTQQEDSAVYLCASSLGHPGQGAYEQYFGPGTRLTVT.

This clone has just a few counts. This chain's CDR3 is CASSPLDNRGDYGYTF. CDR3 sequence (DNA): TGTGCCAGCTCACCACTTGATAACAGGGGAGACTATGGCTACACCTTC. The rearrangement joins TRBV18 to TRBJ1-2; 7 bases line up with TRBD1. Germline loops: CDR1 KGHSH, CDR2 LQKENI. CDR3 length: 16 residues. Trimming cost V 1 base and J 3 bases; bases outside gene matches: 8.